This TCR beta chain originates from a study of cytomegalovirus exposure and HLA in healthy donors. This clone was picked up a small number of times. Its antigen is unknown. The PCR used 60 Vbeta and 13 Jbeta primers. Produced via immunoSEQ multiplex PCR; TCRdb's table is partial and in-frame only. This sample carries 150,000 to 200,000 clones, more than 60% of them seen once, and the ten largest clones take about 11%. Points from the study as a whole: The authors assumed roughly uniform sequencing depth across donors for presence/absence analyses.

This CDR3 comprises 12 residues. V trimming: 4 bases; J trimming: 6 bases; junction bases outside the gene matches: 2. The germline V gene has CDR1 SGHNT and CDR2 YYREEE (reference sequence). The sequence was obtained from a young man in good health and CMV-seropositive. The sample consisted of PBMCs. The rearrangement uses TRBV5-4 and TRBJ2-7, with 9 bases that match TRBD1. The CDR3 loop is CASSGQGREQYF. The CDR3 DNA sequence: TGTGCCAGCAGCGGACAGGGGCGCGAGCAGTACTTC. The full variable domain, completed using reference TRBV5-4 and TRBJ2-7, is ETGVTQSPTHLIKTRGQQVTLRCSSQSGHNTVSWYQQALGQGPQFIFQYYREEENGRGNFPPRFSGLQFPNYSSELNVNALELDDSALYLCASSGQGREQYFGPGTRLTVT.